Listed below are T cell receptor beta chains from one sample, sequenced in a study of T cells in Graves' hyperthyroidism and ophthalmopathy. Each CDR3 protein is one row after TCRdb ran MiXCR on the multiplex PCR reads. The table lists about 840,000 distinct CDR3 sequences, roughly 40% of them singletons, with around 9.3% in the top ten. Specimen: blood. Source of these receptors: a man younger than 30 with Graves' hyperthyroidism. CDR3s include the opening cysteine and the closing phenylalanine or tryptophan. The order of the fields is J gene, D gene, CDR3 length, clone size, V gene, CDR3 DNA, CDR3 protein. A D gene is named only where the DNA matches it firmly. Clone sizes are given selectively: once, few, many, or a class where the clone is expanded.

TRBJ1-1 . 12 . TRBV29-1 TGCAGCGTTGAAGGGGGGTTCACTGAAGCTTTCTTT CSVEGGFTEAFF
TRBJ1-5 . 18 . TRBV7-1 TGTGCCAGCAGCTCAACCGGGACCGTTGGAATAAGCAATCAGCCCCAGCATTTT CASSSTGTVGISNQPQHF
TRBJ1-5 . 13 . TRBV10-1 TGCGCCAGCATAACCAGGGTAGGCCAGCCCCAGCATTTT CASITRVGQPQHF
TRBJ2-5 . 16 . TRBV19 TGTGCCAGTAGTATTGCTGGACAGCCAGGAGGAGAGACCCAGTACTTC CASSIAGQPGGETQYF
TRBJ2-7 . 14 . TRBV10-3 TGTGCCAGCAGTCACGAGGGGGGGACGGACGAGCAGTACTTC CASSHEGGTDEQYF
TRBJ1-5 . 14 few TRBV5-1 TGCGCCAGCAGCCAAGAGAGGTGGCAATCAACCCAGCATTTT CASSQERWQSTQHF
TRBJ1-6 TRBD1 16 few TRBV4-1 TGCGCCAGCAGCCAAGACGAGCAGGGGGTTCGTTCACCCCTCCACTTT CASSQDEQGVRSPLHF
TRBJ1-1 . 12 few TRBV12-3/TRBV12-4 TGTGCCACCCTCGCGCCGGGAACTGAAGCTTTCTTT CATLAPGTEAFF
TRBJ1-1 TRBD1 13 few TRBV12-3/TRBV12-4 TGTGCCAGCAGTTACCAGGGGGTCGGTGAAGCTTTCTTT CASSYQGVGEAFF
TRBJ2-7 . 14 . TRBV5-1 TGCGCCAGCAGCTTGTCCAGACCCTCAAGCGAGCAGTACTTC CASSLSRPSSEQYF
TRBJ1-5 . 14 . TRBV7-6 TGTGCCAGCAGCGGAGAGGCAGGTAATCAGCCCCAGCATTTT CASSGEAGNQPQHF
TRBJ2-7 TRBD2 14 few TRBV2 TGTGCCAGCAGTGAAGTGGAGACTAGCGGAGGGTCGTACTTC CASSEVETSGGSYF
TRBJ1-1 . 16 . TRBV9 TGTGCCAGCAGCCACCTAGACCCCGGCTTGAACACTGAAGCTTTCTTT CASSHLDPGLNTEAFF
TRBJ2-7 TRBD2 13 many TRBV20-1 TGCAGTGCTAGAGGCGGGAGGAGTCGCGAGCAGTACTTC CSARGGRSREQYF
TRBJ1-6 TRBD1 16 many TRBV5-5 TGTGCCAGCAGCTTGCCTTCCGGGACAGGGAATTCACCCCTCCACTTT CASSLPSGTGNSPLHF
TRBJ1-1 TRBD1 15 few TRBV20-1 TGCAGTGCTATCGCCCCCGTACAGGGGGGGACTGAAGCTTTCTTT CSAIAPVQGGTEAFF
TRBJ1-4 TRBD1 17 . TRBV15 TGTGCCACCAGCAGCCTCGACAGGGGTGGTGGAAATGAAAAACTGTTTTTT CATSSLDRGGGNEKLFF
TRBJ2-5 . 16 . TRBV10-1 TGCGCCAGCAGTGGAGGGCCGGGACCCAGCCAAGAGACCCAGTACTTC CASSGGPGPSQETQYF
TRBJ1-1 . 14 . TRBV7-2 TGTGCCAGCACCCCTCAACCCGTGAACACTGAAGCTTTCTTT CASTPQPVNTEAFF
TRBJ2-7 TRBD1 15 . TRBV9 TGTGCCAGCAGCGCCAGTGGTCAGGGGGCAGGGGAGCAGTACTTC CASSASGQGAGEQYF
TRBJ1-2 TRBD1 15 . TRBV7-9 TGTGCCAGCAGCCTTCCAGGGGGCTTACTTCATGGCTACACCTTC CASSLPGGLLHGYTF
TRBJ1-5 . 16 . TRBV6-1 TGTGCCAGCAGTTCCCAAATAGTAGCTACCCACCAGCCCCAGCATTTT CASSSQIVATHQPQHF
TRBJ1-6 . 16 . TRBV20-1 TGCAGTGCTAGTCTGGGACATACCTCCTATAATTCACCCCTCCACTTT CSASLGHTSYNSPLHF
TRBJ1-2 . 14 . TRBV11-2 TGCGCCAGCAGCCCCCCGGACAGCTACTATGGCTACACCTTC CASSPPDSYYGYTF
TRBJ1-1 TRBD1 15 many TRBV10-3 TGTGCCATCAGTGACCCGGGACAGGGGAACACTGAAGCTTTCTTT CAISDPGQGNTEAFF
TRBJ2-7 . 14 few TRBV6-6 TGTGCCAGCAGTTGGGGTGAGGGGTCCTACGAGCAGTACTTC CASSWGEGSYEQYF
TRBJ1-5 . 17 few TRBV7-2 TGTGCCAGCAGCTTAGTTCGGCAGGGAGGTAGCAATCAGCCCCAGCATTTT CASSLVRQGGSNQPQHF
TRBJ2-7 . 15 few TRBV7-2 TGTGCCAGCAAGGGCCGCGTAGCTGGGAGGTCCGAGCAGTACTTC CASKGRVAGRSEQYF
TRBJ2-5 TRBD2 13 . TRBV5-1 TGCGCCAGCAGCTCACCCCGGGGGGAGACCCAGTGCTTC CASSSPRGETQCF
TRBJ1-1 TRBD1 15 . TRBV5-6 TGTGCCAGCAGCTTGGTACAGGGGGCCTGGACTGAAGCTTTCTTT CASSLVQGAWTEAFF
TRBJ2-5 TRBD1 13 . TRBV29-1 TGCAGCGCCTCGGACAGGGGGCTGGAGACCCAGTACTTC CSASDRGLETQYF
TRBJ1-1 . 14 many TRBV7-9 TGTGCCAGCAGCTTGCGGACCTCGGACACTGAAGCTTTCTTT CASSLRTSDTEAFF
TRBJ1-1 . 17 . TRBV7-2 TGTGCCAGCAGCTCCGCCAGTCCAGGGCCGCCCTGGACTGAAGCTTTCTTT CASSSASPGPPWTEAFF
TRBJ1-6 . 12 many TRBV20-1 TGCAGTGCTCCTCCACAGTTTTCACCCCTCCACTTT CSAPPQFSPLHF
TRBJ1-2 . 15 . TRBV6-5 TGTGCCAGCAGTTCCTCGGCACTTCGACGGGAAGGCTACACCTTC CASSSSALRREGYTF
TRBJ1-5 . 13 . TRBV12-3/TRBV12-4 TGTGCCAGCAGTCCAGGGGCGAGCGTGGCCCAGCATTTT CASSPGASVAQHF
TRBJ1-5 . 13 many TRBV7-9 TGTGCCAGCAGCTTCGAGAGGGACCAGCCCCAGCATTTT CASSFERDQPQHF
TRBJ1-6 TRBD1 15 . TRBV11-2 TGTGCCAGCAGCGAGCTTCCGGGACAGGGCTCACCCCTCCGCTTT CASSELPGQGSPLRF
TRBJ2-7 TRBD1 15 . TRBV2 TGTGCCAGCAGCTTGGTCGGACAGGGTCGGGACGAGCAGTACTTC CASSLVGQGRDEQYF
TRBJ1-1 . 12 many TRBV29-1 TGCAGCGTAAACCGGCAGAACACTGAAGCTTTCTTT CSVNRQNTEAFF
TRBJ2-2 . 14 few TRBV9 TGTGCCAGCAGCGTAGAGGCCGACCCCGGGGAGCTGTTTTTT CASSVEADPGELFF
TRBJ1-1 TRBD1 15 . TRBV10-2 TGCGCCAGCAGCCAAGTGTCAGGGGGTGACACTGAAGCTTTCTTT CASSQVSGGDTEAFF
TRBJ1-1 TRBD1 13 many TRBV12-3/TRBV12-4 TGTGCCAGCAGTTCCATACAGGGGATGTTTGCTTTCTTT CASSSIQGMFAFF
TRBJ2-5 . 14 . TRBV7-9 TGTGCCAGCAGCTTGTGGGACGGCCAAGAGACCCAGTACTTC CASSLWDGQETQYF
TRBJ2-7 . 13 few TRBV20-1 TGCGTTTTGAGTCCAGGGAGCTCCTACGAGCAGTACTTC CVLSPGSSYEQYF
TRBJ2-5 . 13 many TRBV12-3/TRBV12-4 TGTGCCAGCAGCCCGAGGACCCAAGAGACCCAGTACTTC CASSPRTQETQYF
TRBJ1-4 . 16 . TRBV7-6 TGTGCCAGAAAACTAAAGGGGGGGACCACTAATGAAAAACTGTTTTTT CARKLKGGTTNEKLFF
TRBJ1-5 . 13 many TRBV7-9 TGTGCCAGCAGCGCAGGGGACGCGGAGCCCCAGCATTTT CASSAGDAEPQHF
TRBJ2-7 TRBD1 16 few TRBV7-2 TGTGCCAGCAGCTTAGTGGGGACAGGTTCCGCCTACGAGCAGTACTTC CASSLVGTGSAYEQYF
TRBJ2-7 . 14 many TRBV20-1 TGCAGTGCTACCGGGGGAGACGGCCCCTACGAGCAGTACTTC CSATGGDGPYEQYF
TRBJ1-2 . 13 many TRBV24-1 TGTGCCACCAGTCCGGACGGAGCGGGGGGCTACACCTTC CATSPDGAGGYTF
TRBJ2-7 . 13 few TRBV7-9 TGTGCCAGCAGCCCGGGCAGGGAGTCCGAGCAGTACTTC CASSPGRESEQYF
TRBJ1-5 TRBD1 14 few TRBV12-3/TRBV12-4 TGTGCCAGCAGTCCGGGACAGCAGGCTCAGCCCCAGCATTTT CASSPGQQAQPQHF
TRBJ2-7 . 13 . TRBV10-3 TGTGCCATCAGTGAGACAGCGAGCTACGAGCAGTACTTC CAISETASYEQYF
TRBJ1-2 . 14 few TRBV11-2 TGTGCCAGCAGCTTAGGAATAGTCAACTATGGCTACACCTTC CASSLGIVNYGYTF